What follows are 27 T cell receptor beta chains derived from one specimen sequenced in a study of blood T cell repertoires in COVID-19. Assay: immunoSEQ multiplex PCR; the TCRdb copy retains only in-frame clones and omits some. The repertoire includes about 180,000 clones, more than 75% of them detected once, and approximately 15% sits in the top ten. Sequences were obtained from PBMCs or T cells enriched from blood (not recorded which). Every receptor here comes from a man in his fifties or sixties who had been exposed to COVID-19.

The chain couples TRBV12-5 to TRBJ1-1, with a tentative D call TRBD1 (5 bases). The V and J ends lost 6 bases and 1 base respectively, with 27 bases between them. This CDR3 has 19 amino acids. Per germline, CDR1 LGHNT and CDR2 FRNRAP. The chain's CDR3 is CASGLRTTLSLTTNTEAFF. The CDR3 DNA reads TGTGCTAGTGGCCTGAGGACAACGCTTAGTCTTACTACGAACACTGAAGCTTTCTTT. Filled out from reference TRBV12-5 and TRBJ1-1, the complete variable domain reads DARVTQTPRHKVTEMGQEVTMRCQPILGHNTVFWYRQTMMQGLELLAYFRNRAPLDDSGMPKDRFSAEMPDATLATLKIQPSEPRDSAVYFCASGLRTTLSLTTNTEAFFGQGTRLTVV.

The chain has TRBV3-1 (or the pseudogene TRBV3-2) and TRBJ2-3; 8 nucleotides agree with TRBD2. The germline CDR1 and CDR2 sequences are LGHDT and YNNKEL (reference sequence). CDR3 length: 15 residues. J lost 2 bases, V lost 4 bases, and 5 bases had no gene match. This CDR3 is CASSRAGVITDTQYF. As DNA, the CDR3 is TGTGCCAGCAGCCGAGCGGGAGTCATCACAGATACGCAGTATTTT.

V usage is TRBV19 and J usage is TRBJ2-3; TRBD2 aligns across 9 bases. The CDR3 runs to 17 residues. V lost 3 bases and J lost 5; bases outside the gene matches: 12. Per germline, CDR1 LNHDA and CDR2 SQIVND (reference sequence). The CDR3 reads CASSIGLGGRAIDTQYF. CDR3 coding DNA: TGTGCCAGTAGTATCGGCCTGGGCGGGAGGGCCATAGATACGCAGTATTTT.

The genes are TRBV9 and TRBJ2-7, with D possibly matching TRBD2 (7 bases). V was pared by 4 bases and J by 1 base, with 12 bases between. The germline CDR1 and CDR2 sequences are SGDLS and YYNGEE. The CDR3 has 14 amino acids. The CDR3 protein is CASSREGGSYEQYF. The DNA of the CDR3 is TGTGCCAGCAGCAGAGAGGGGGGGTCCTACGAGCAGTACTTC.

The V gene is TRBV2, the J gene TRBJ1-2; 9 nucleotides line up with TRBD1. J gave up 10 bases and V 6 bases, and 9 bases lay outside the gene matches. Germline assignment: CDR1 SNHLY and CDR2 FYNNEI. The CDR3 runs 13 residues. CDR3: CASRAERQGDYTF. The CDR3 region has the DNA TGTGCCAGCAGGGCAGAGAGACAGGGGGACTACACCTTC. Looking up the rest from reference TRBV2 and TRBJ1-2 gives the full variable domain: EPEVTQTPSHQVTQMGQEVILRCVPISNHLYFYWYRQILGQKVEFLVSFYNNEISEKSEIFDDQFSVERPDGSNFTLKIRSTKLEDSAMYFCASRAERQGDYTFGSGTRLTVV.

The gene calls are TRBV14 and TRBJ1-2; D call uncertain. CDR1 and CDR2 from the germline V gene are SGHDN and FVKESK. Trimming cost V 0 bases and J 8 bases, with 13 bases left between them. The CDR3 loop spans 14 amino acids. CDR3 in DNA: TGTGCCAGCAGCCAAGAAGTTGGAGGGCCCGGCTACACCTTC. Its translation is CASSQEVGGPGYTF.

The V and J genes are TRBV29-1 and TRBJ2-7; D may be TRBD2 (6 bases). Germline assignment: CDR1 SQVTM and CDR2 ANQGSEA. The CDR3 covers 14 residues. Trimming removed 7 bases at V and 7 bases at J, with 23 bases between. The DNA for the CDR3 is TGCAGCGGCGGGGCAACGGGACTCCTATCGGAGCAGTACTTC. This translates into CSGGATGLLSEQYF.

This chain joins TRBV19 and TRBJ1-1; 8 bases line up with TRBD1. The CDR3 contains 12 residues. Per the germline V gene, CDR1 is LNHDA and CDR2 is SQIVND (reference sequence). The CDR3 here is CAVGQGNTEAFF. The CDR3, as DNA: TGTGCGGTAGGACAGGGAAACACTGAAGCTTTCTTT.

V and J are TRBV29-1 and TRBJ2-3; possibly TRBD2 for D (6 bases). Germline lookup yields CDR1 SQVTM and CDR2 ANQGSEA. The ends were cut back, 8 bases at V and 6 bases at J, with 21 bases in the middle. This CDR3 has 14 residues. CDR3 nucleotides: TGCAGCTCGATTGGACGGACTAACGCGGATACGCAGTATTTT. Amino acid sequence: CSSIGRTNADTQYF.

This clone was seen only once. The genes are TRBV30 and TRBJ2-6; D is possibly TRBD1 (7 bases). CDR3 length equals 18 residues. Germline V gene data show CDR1 as GTSNPN and CDR2 as SVGIG (reference sequence). V dropped 0 bases and J dropped 1 base, with 16 bases sitting between them. CDR3 amino acids: CAWSVGQGGLSGANVLTF. CDR3 bases: TGTGCCTGGAGTGTAGGGCAGGGGGGATTATCTGGGGCCAACGTCCTGACTTTC.

J is TRBJ1-6 and V is TRBV7-9; TRBD1 aligns across 8 bases. Germline V lookup: CDR1 SEHNR, CDR2 FQNEAQ (reference sequence). CDR3 length: 15 amino acids. Losses at the gene ends were 6 bases for V and 10 bases for J; bases not matched to a gene: 11. As DNA, the CDR3 is TGTGCCAGCAGTTTTCAGGGGGCTGTCGGATCACCCCTCCACTTT. Its protein product is CASSFQGAVGSPLHF.

The V and J genes are TRBV5-1 and TRBJ1-1, with D maybe TRBD1 (5 bases). Germline-derived CDR1 and CDR2 are SGHRS and YFSETQ. The CDR3 has 14 residues. Trimming took 7 bases from V and 0 from J, leaving 13 bases between them. The CDR3 DNA is TGCGCCAGCTCTCTAGGGGTCATGAACACTGAAGCTTTCTTT. It yields the protein CASSLGVMNTEAFF.

The V call is TRBV5-1, the J call TRBJ2-1; 9 positions match TRBD2. From germline, CDR1 is SGHRS and CDR2 YFSETQ. The length of the CDR3 is 19 residues. Trimming removed 5 bases from V and 7 bases from J; junction bases left unmatched: 22. DNA for the CDR3: TGCGCCAGCAGATCCCAGGCTAGCGGGACCCCCGGGTTGACGAATGAGCAGTTCTTC. Translating it yields CASRSQASGTPGLTNEQFF.

This chain uses TRBV7-9 with TRBJ1-1; D is possibly TRBD1 (6 bases). The CDR3 has 14 amino acids. CDR1 is SEHNR and CDR2 is FQNEAQ in the germline V gene (reference sequence). Trimming removed 6 bases from V and 3 bases from J, with 14 bases in between. CDR3 in amino acids: CASRHRAGDTEAFF. CDR3 coding DNA: TGTGCCAGCAGGCACAGGGCGGGCGACACTGAAGCTTTCTTT.

The V gene is TRBV6-1, the J gene TRBJ1-5; TRBD1 is a possible D gene (5 bases). This CDR3 is built from 15 residues. Germline CDR1 reads MNHNS; CDR2 reads SASEGT. The germline V and J ends were trimmed by 3 bases and 4 bases, with 13 bases remaining between them. CDR3 sequence: CASSDRWKGNQPQHF. The CDR3 bases are TGTGCCAGCAGTGATCGGTGGAAGGGGAATCAGCCCCAGCATTTT.

This clone was seen only a few times. The chain combines TRBV3-1 (or the pseudogene TRBV3-2) with TRBJ2-3; 7 bases are a match to TRBD2. There are 16 residues in the CDR3. Germline-derived CDR1 and CDR2 are LGHDT and YNNKEL (reference sequence). J lost 6 bases, V lost 0 bases, and 9 bases had no gene match. The CDR3 sequence: CASSQERAGVFDTQYF. The CDR3 DNA is TGTGCCAGCAGCCAAGAAAGGGCGGGAGTTTTCGATACGCAGTATTTT.

The gene calls are TRBV7-8 and TRBJ2-7, with 7 bases lining up with TRBD1. The CDR3 is 12 amino acids. The V gene end was trimmed by 6 bases and the J gene end by 2 bases; junction bases not matched to a gene: 1. Germline CDR1 SGHVS, CDR2 FQNEAQ. As DNA, the CDR3 is TGTGCCAGCAGGGGGACAGCCTACGAGCAGTACTTC. This gives the protein CASRGTAYEQYF.

The chain is built from TRBV6-5 and TRBJ2-1; the match to TRBD2 covers 7 bases. This CDR3 contains 15 residues. The germline gives CDR1 MNHEY, CDR2 SVGAGI. V lost 6 bases to trimming and J lost 4 bases; unmatched junction nucleotides: 9. For the CDR3, the DNA is TGTGCCAGCAGCCCCCGGGAGGAGGGTTACAATGAGCAGTTCTTC. This gives the protein CASSPREEGYNEQFF.

The chain combines TRBV27 with TRBJ2-7; TRBD1 matches at 7 bases. Germline V gene data show CDR1 as MNHEY and CDR2 as SMNVEV (reference sequence). J was trimmed by 2 bases and V by 7 bases; bases with no gene match: 17. The CDR3 covers 17 residues. The DNA for the CDR3 is TGTGCCAGCACCAGCCGACCCATGACAGGGCCCCCCTACGAGCAGTACTTC. Translation: CASTSRPMTGPPYEQYF.

This clone was observed a handful of times. The CDR3: CASSLVRGSEQYF. In DNA form, the CDR3 reads TGTGCCAGCAGTTTAGTGAGGGGGAGCGAGCAGTACTTC. The genes are TRBV27 and TRBJ2-7; D might be TRBD1 (6 bases). This CDR3 contains 13 residues. V shed 2 bases and J shed 6 bases, with 11 bases lying between them. From germline, CDR1 is MNHEY and CDR2 SMNVEV (reference sequence).

The J gene is TRBJ1-2, the V gene TRBV28, with D possibly being TRBD1 (5 bases). The CDR3 covers 13 residues. Germline CDR1 and CDR2: MDHEN and SYDVKM. V shed 6 bases and J shed 7 bases, with 15 bases lying between them. As DNA, the CDR3 is TGTGCCAGCAGAGGACATAACGGATTTGGCTACACCTTC. Its translation is CASRGHNGFGYTF.

V and J are TRBV11-1 and TRBJ2-3; D is undetermined. This CDR3 is 14 amino acids long. Trimming cost V 3 bases and J 6 bases, with 13 bases left between them. The germline V gene encodes CDR1 SGHAT and CDR2 FQDESV (reference sequence). Written as DNA, the CDR3 is TGTGCCAGCAGCTTGTTCCAAGCCCTCGATACGCAGTATTTT. Amino acids: CASSLFQALDTQYF.

The chain uses TRBV12-5 and TRBJ1-5; 9 bases map to TRBD1. Germline CDR1 and CDR2: LGHNT and FRNRAP. V lost 0 bases to trimming and J lost 2 bases; unmatched junction nucleotides: 5. The CDR3 has 17 residues. The CDR3 DNA reads as TGTGCTAGTGGTTTGGTACAGGGGGCGAGAGGCAATCAGCCCCAGCATTTT. Protein product: CASGLVQGARGNQPQHF.

CDR3 nucleotide sequence: TGTGCCAGCAGCTTACAGGGGGCAGGCCAGCCCCAGCATTTT. This codes for CASSLQGAGQPQHF. The chain uses TRBV5-4 and TRBJ1-5; 9 nucleotides match TRBD1. The V segment lost 2 bases and the J segment 7 bases; nucleotides outside the gene matches: 4. The CDR3 sequence is 14 residues long. The germline gives CDR1 SGHNT, CDR2 YYREEE (reference sequence).

V and J are TRBV28 and TRBJ1-2; 9 bases line up with TRBD1. Germline CDR1 MDHEN, CDR2 SYDVKM. This CDR3 has 14 amino acids. The V gene end was trimmed by 4 bases and the J gene end by 7 bases; junction bases not matched to a gene: 7. This CDR3 is CASSSDRGIGGYTF. The CDR3 DNA reads TGTGCCAGCAGTTCAGACAGGGGGATCGGTGGCTACACCTTC.

The count of this clone is one. V is TRBV27 and J is TRBJ1-2; D gene ambiguous. The germline V gene encodes CDR1 MNHEY and CDR2 SMNVEV (reference sequence). CDR3 size: 12 residues. V lost 9 bases and J 8 bases, leaving 16 bases between the germline ends. This chain's CDR3 is CASRRAGGGYTF. The CDR3 DNA is TGTGCCAGTCGGAGAGCGGGCGGCGGCTACACCTTC.

In nucleotides, the CDR3 is TGTGCCAGCAGCGAGACAGGGGCGATGAACACCGGGGAGCTGTTTTTT. As protein: CASSETGAMNTGELFF. The chain recombines TRBV11-2 with TRBJ2-2, with 8 bases lining up with TRBD1. The CDR3 is made up of 16 amino acids. V shed 5 bases and J 1 base; nucleotides not matched to a gene: 6. The germline V gene encodes CDR1 SGHAT and CDR2 FQNNGV.